These 29 T cell receptor beta chains originate from one sample sequenced in a study of T cell repertoires in cytomegalovirus infection (dated by TCRdb to between 2018 and 2020). No antigens are known for them. According to the study, the label for this sample's treatment or condition signals: in vitro stimulation with specific CMV peptide epitopes to enrich CMV-specific T cells. The sequencing machine was an Illumina HiSeq 1500. The public reads were quality trimmed at Q25 with fastp and then assembled into clones with MiXCR by TCRdb, keeping productive beta chains. A single entry per CDR3 protein holds the most common genes and DNA from its merged rows. Within this sample are hundreds of thousands of distinct CDR3 sequences, with more than 25% of them counted one time only. Over 11% of the sample is in the top ten clones. Specimen: cultured CD8+ T cells from PBMCs, collected from culture after CMV antigen stimulation. These receptors were taken from a human donor in good health (CMV status not recorded). Some clones in this sample may be carry-over from other donors' samples.

This clonotype was recorded at least ten times. The chain carries TRBV7-8 and TRBJ1-1, with D unresolved. The CDR3 is 11 residues long. V was clipped by 5 bases and J by 7 bases, with 8 bases between them. Germline V gene data show CDR1 as SGHVS and CDR2 as FQNEAQ. The CDR3 bases are TGTGCCAGCAGCCCTATAAGTGAAGCTTTCTTT. It translates to CASSPISEAFF.

The rearrangement uses TRBV7-9 and TRBJ2-2, with no clear D. This CDR3 contains 14 residues. Germline CDR1 is SEHNR and CDR2 is FQNEAQ (reference sequence). The V and J ends lost 5 bases and 12 bases respectively, with 19 bases between them. CDR3 DNA sequence: TGTGCCAGCAGCCCCTCGGACGGCGCCTGGAAGCTGTTTTTT. Encoded protein: CASSPSDGAWKLFF.

This sequence joins TRBV10-1 and TRBJ2-3; D gene unclear. V lost 3 bases to trimming and J lost 5 bases, with 9 bases between them. The CDR3 has 13 amino acids. Germline values: CDR1 WNHNN, CDR2 SYGVQD (reference sequence). The CDR3, as DNA: TGCGCCAGCAGTGATTTTATAGGAGATACGCAGTATTTT. It yields the protein CASSDFIGDTQYF.

This clonotype appeared a few times. The chain couples TRBV4-1 to TRBJ1-1; a weak D match, TRBD1 (5 bases). Germline-derived CDR1 and CDR2 are MGHRA and YSYEKL. Trimming shortened V by 1 base and J by 11 bases, and 8 bases separated the two germline ends. This CDR3 comprises 11 residues. The CDR3 here is CASSQVGVAFF. The CDR3 nucleotides are TGCGCCAGCAGCCAAGTGGGGGTCGCTTTCTTT.

As concerns this clonotype: Here the CDR3 omits its conserved ending phenylalanine or tryptophan, so a read error is the likely source. The V and J genes are TRBV7-6 and TRBJ2-1, with TRBD1 matching over 7 bases. The CDR3 has 15 amino acids. Trimming cost V 5 bases and J 7 bases; bases outside gene matches: 11. Germline CDR1 reads SGHVS; CDR2 reads FNYEAQ. As DNA, the CDR3 is TGTGCCAGCAGCCGATGGACAGGTTCAAGTAATGAGCAGTTCATC. It specifies CASSRWTGSSNEQFI.

The rearrangement joins TRBV7-9 to TRBJ2-1; 9 bases are shared with TRBD2. The CDR3 spans 15 residues. CDR1 SEHNR and CDR2 FQNEAQ come from the germline V gene (reference sequence). The CDR3 sequence is CASGLRGTSRDEQFF. The CDR3 DNA sequence: TGTGCTAGTGGCTTACGTGGGACTAGCAGGGATGAGCAGTTCTTC.

J is TRBJ2-3 and V is TRBV12-3 or TRBV12-4; D possibly corresponds to TRBD2 (5 bases). The CDR3 has 14 residues. Trimming took off 5 bases at V and 2 bases at J, with 11 bases between the two ends. The CDR3 DNA follows: TGTGCCAGCAGTGGTAGCGACCTCACAGATACGCAGTATTTT. The encoded protein is CASSGSDLTDTQYF.

The chain links TRBV6-5 to TRBJ2-1; D is possibly TRBD1 (6 bases). CDR3 length: 15 residues. V was trimmed by 6 bases and J by 6 bases, leaving 18 bases between them. Germline CDR1 reads MNHEY; CDR2 reads SVGAGI. The CDR3 bases are TGTGCCAGCAGCCTGACAGGATTCCCGGGCAATGAGCAGTTCTTC. It specifies CASSLTGFPGNEQFF.

The gene calls are TRBV18 and TRBJ2-1; D unresolved. The CDR3 extends over 11 amino acids. Deletions cut 2 bases from V and 14 bases from J, with 10 bases between. From germline, CDR1 is KGHSH and CDR2 LQKENI. CDR3: CASSPDNRKFF. CDR3 nucleotide sequence: TGTGCCAGCTCACCAGACAATCGAAAGTTCTTC.

This rearrangement joins TRBV5-1 to TRBJ2-7, with D tentatively TRBD1 (6 bases). There are 16 residues in the CDR3. CDR1 is SGHRS and CDR2 is YFSETQ in the germline V gene. The germline V and J ends were trimmed by 1 base and 4 bases, with 18 bases remaining between them. CDR3 sequence: CASSLTGQIPYYEQYF. The DNA of the CDR3 is TGCGCCAGCAGCTTGACGGGACAAATACCCTATTACGAGCAGTACTTC. The complete variable domain, with remaining parts taken from reference TRBV5-1 and TRBJ2-7, reads KAGVTQTPRYLIKTRGQQVTLSCSPISGHRSVSWYQQTPGQGLQFLFEYFSETQRNKGNFPGRFSGRQFSNSRSEMNVSTLELGDSALYLCASSLTGQIPYYEQYFGPGTRLTVT.

This clonotype appeared once. A much larger clone sits a single nucleotide away, making a read error possible. This chain joins TRBV24-1 and TRBJ2-7, with D possibly TRBD2 on 6 matching bases. V was pared by 8 bases and J by 7 bases, with 17 bases between. There are 13 residues in the CDR3. Germline CDR1 KGHDR, CDR2 SFDVKD. The CDR3 here is CATNETSPREQYF. CDR3 coding DNA: TGTGCCACCAATGAAACTAGCCCACGGGAGCAGTACTTC.

The chain combines TRBV7-2 with TRBJ1-2; D might be TRBD1 (6 bases). Germline V gene sequence: CDR1 SGHTA, CDR2 FQGNSA. Trimming cost V 5 bases and J 8 bases, with 24 bases left between them. CDR3 length: 16 residues. CDR3: CASSQEGVYDIRGYTF. DNA for the CDR3: TGTGCCAGCAGCCAGGAGGGGGTTTATGATATTCGAGGCTACACCTTC.

This sequence joins TRBV6-6 and TRBJ1-5, with a possible D match to TRBD1 (6 bases). Germline-derived CDR1 and CDR2 are MNHNY and SVGAGI (reference sequence). The CDR3 has 17 amino acids. V lost 2 bases to trimming and J lost 7 bases, with 21 bases between them. Here the CDR3 DNA reads TGTGCCAGCAGTTACGCCGGAGGGGGGTGGTTGGAACAGCCCCAGCATTTT. It translates to CASSYAGGGWLEQPQHF.

This clonotype has only a few counts. This chain joins TRBV19 and TRBJ2-3; either TRBD1 or TRBD2 may supply D (5 bases each). This CDR3 is built from 13 residues. CDR1 and CDR2 from the germline V gene are LNHDA and SQIVND (reference sequence). Trimming removed 6 bases at V and 2 bases at J, with 9 bases between. The CDR3 nucleotides are TGTGCCAGTAGGGGGGAGCTCACAGATACGCAGTATTTT. This translates into CASRGELTDTQYF.

This clonotype came up many times. The chain combines TRBV19 with TRBJ1-6; no clear D. The germline CDR1 and CDR2 sequences are LNHDA and SQIVND (reference sequence). The CDR3 is 15 amino acids. Trimming removed 6 bases from V and 4 bases from J, with 13 bases in between. CDR3 sequence: CASSLTAQYNSPLHF. In DNA, the CDR3 is TGTGCCAGTAGCCTTACAGCGCAATATAATTCACCCCTCCACTTT.

The rearrangement links TRBV2 to TRBJ2-1; 13 bases agree with TRBD2. There are 15 residues in the CDR3. V lost 6 bases, J lost 4 bases, and 3 bases stayed unmatched. Germline V gene lookup returns CDR1 SNHLY and CDR2 FYNNEI. CDR3 bases: TGTGCCAGCAGCGGGACTAGCGGGGTATACAATGAGCAGTTCTTC. It encodes CASSGTSGVYNEQFF.

This clonotype occurred many times. The rearrangement joins TRBV7-6 to TRBJ1-1, with 9 bases identical to TRBD1. V lost 1 base to trimming and J lost 1 base; unmatched junction nucleotides: 19. CDR1 and CDR2 from the germline V gene are SGHVS and FNYEAQ. This CDR3 is built from 21 residues. In DNA form, the CDR3 reads TGTGCCAGCAGCTTAGGATCCGTCAGGGACAGGGTAATCGCGCGGAACACTGAAGCTTTCTTT. Amino acids: CASSLGSVRDRVIARNTEAFF.

This clonotype appeared a few times. This chain connects TRBV19 to TRBJ1-1; D not certain. The ends were cut back, 2 bases at V and 0 bases at J, with 13 bases in the middle. Per germline, CDR1 LNHDA and CDR2 SQIVND (reference sequence). CDR3 length: 16 amino acids. The CDR3 DNA sequence: TGTGCCAGTAGTATAACTGTCGGCGGCGTGAACACTGAAGCTTTCTTT. Residues: CASSITVGGVNTEAFF.

The chain couples TRBV19 to TRBJ2-7; a possible D gene is TRBD1 (6 bases). Trimming cost V 3 bases and J 0 bases, with 9 bases left between them. The CDR3 sequence is 14 residues long. CDR1 and CDR2 from the germline V gene are LNHDA and SQIVND (reference sequence). In DNA form, the CDR3 reads TGTGCCAGTAGTATTGGGGACAACTCCTACGAGCAGTACTTC. This encodes CASSIGDNSYEQYF.

This clonotype was seen a few times. This chain joins TRBV7-9 and TRBJ1-1; perhaps TRBD1 as D (5 bases). CDR3 size: 12 residues. From germline, CDR1 is SEHNR and CDR2 FQNEAQ (reference sequence). V dropped 11 bases and J dropped 1 base, with 11 bases sitting between them. CDR3 protein: CASGTANTEAFF. The DNA of the CDR3 is TGTGCCTCCGGGACGGCGAACACTGAAGCTTTCTTT.

This chain links TRBV10-3 with TRBJ1-2, with a weak D call TRBD1 (6 bases). Germline values: CDR1 ENHRY, CDR2 SYGVKD. V lost 2 bases and J lost 6, with 7 bases in between. CDR3 size: 12 residues. This CDR3 reads CAISERTDGYTF. CDR3 sequence (DNA): TGTGCCATCAGTGAGAGGACAGATGGCTACACCTTC.

The V gene is TRBV14, the J gene TRBJ2-1; D may be TRBD1 (6 bases). Germline V gene sequence: CDR1 SGHDN, CDR2 FVKESK. Trimming stripped 4 bases from V and 6 bases from J, with 16 bases between. This CDR3 has 15 amino acids. This chain's CDR3 is CASSRQVKGPNEQFF. CDR3 DNA sequence: TGTGCCAGCAGCCGACAGGTGAAGGGCCCCAATGAGCAGTTCTTC.

This clonotype was detected only a few times. This chain joins TRBV7-2 and TRBJ2-3, with TRBD2 matching 9 bases. With 6 bases clipped from V and 2 bases from J, the junction kept 6 bases outside the gene matches. Per germline, CDR1 SGHTA and CDR2 FQGNSA. This CDR3 region has 15 residues. The CDR3 spells CASSWTSALTDTQYF. The CDR3, as DNA: TGTGCCAGCAGTTGGACTAGCGCCCTCACAGATACGCAGTATTTT.

This clonotype was seen once. The genes are TRBV6-5 and TRBJ2-7; maybe TRBD2 (6 bases). Trimming took 6 bases from V and 3 from J, leaving 15 bases between them. The CDR3 has 14 residues. Per germline, CDR1 MNHEY and CDR2 SVGAGI. The CDR3 sequence: CASRPEEGGYEQYF. CDR3 nucleotide sequence: TGTGCCAGCAGGCCGGAGGAGGGAGGCTACGAGCAGTACTTC.

The chain has TRBV6-1 and TRBJ1-2; D gene uncertain. The CDR3 has 14 residues. Germline V gene lookup returns CDR1 MNHNS and CDR2 SASEGT. V was pared by 5 bases and J by 2 bases, with 12 bases between. The CDR3 spells CASSIQSGNYGYTF. DNA for the CDR3: TGTGCCAGCAGTATACAGTCGGGGAACTATGGCTACACCTTC.

This clonotype has more than one count but fewer than ten. The rearrangement joins TRBV11-3 to TRBJ2-5; 7 bases are shared with TRBD2. V lost 5 bases and J lost 3; bases outside the gene matches: 6. Germline V lookup: CDR1 SGHNT, CDR2 YENEEA. The CDR3 covers 14 residues. CDR3 coding DNA: TGTGCCAGCAGCACGTGGGGGGGGGAAGAGACCCAGTACTTC. Its translation is CASSTWGGEETQYF.

This clonotype turned up a few times. This chain joins TRBV4-1 and TRBJ1-4; TRBD1 is a possible D gene (6 bases). Per the germline V gene, CDR1 is MGHRA and CDR2 is YSYEKL. V was pared by 0 bases and J by 6 bases, with 14 bases between. This CDR3 region has 16 residues. Here the CDR3 reads CASSQEQGRDYEKLFF. The DNA of the CDR3 is TGCGCCAGCAGCCAAGAACAGGGCCGGGACTATGAAAAACTGTTTTTT.

This clonotype was detected only once. V is TRBV5-6 and J is TRBJ2-7, with D possibly being TRBD1 (6 bases). The germline V gene has CDR1 SGHDT and CDR2 YYEEEE. V shed 2 bases and J shed 2 bases, with 14 bases lying between them. The CDR3 runs 15 residues. The CDR3 is CASSFRDTLPYEQYF. The CDR3 bases are TGTGCCAGCAGCTTTAGGGACACCCTCCCCTACGAGCAGTACTTC.

Only a few counts were recorded for this clonotype. The chain recombines TRBV12-3 or TRBV12-4 with TRBJ2-3; no clear D gene. V lost 6 bases, J lost 1 base, and 11 bases lay in between. The length of the CDR3 is 14 residues. CDR3 nucleotide sequence: TGTGCCAGCAGGAATTGGGCCGGCACAGATACGCAGTATTTT. Protein sequence: CASRNWAGTDTQYF.